Below are 2 T cell receptor beta chains sequenced from a single sample in a study of cytomegalovirus exposure and HLA in healthy donors (dated by TCRdb to about 2017). Library method: the immunoSEQ multiplex PCR assay. The multiplex PCR relied on a mix of 60 forward primers for TCR Vbeta segments and 13 reverse primers for TCR Jbeta segments. TCRdb's version of the immuneACCESS table is confined to in-frame rearrangements and falls short of the full clone set. An unresolved V gene accounts for under half of the shortfall where checked; the remainder is of unknown origin. This sample holds over 75,000 clones; around 60% were observed only once. The ten largest clonotypes hold 2% to 2.5% of the sample. The specimen was PBMCs. The receptors shown here come from a human donor in good health.

This chain links TRBV4-1 with TRBJ1-3; 7 bases are a match to TRBD1. Germline trimming cut 0 bases from V and 15 bases from J; bases unmatched to any gene: 8. CDR3 length: 13 residues. Germline V gives CDR1 MGHRA, CDR2 YSYEKL. The CDR3 protein is CASSQDVEGAKYF. The CDR3 coding sequence is TGCGCCAGCAGCCAAGATGTGGAGGGGGCCAAATATTTT.

This clone has a single count. The chain employs TRBV5-1 and TRBJ1-2; tentative D call: TRBD1 (6 bases). This CDR3 region has 16 residues. V gave up 0 bases and J gave up 2 bases, with 14 bases separating them. Germline V lookup: CDR1 SGHRS, CDR2 YFSETQ. The CDR3 nucleotides are TGCGCCAGCAGCTTGGGCGGGGGGCGAGGAAACTATGGCTACACCTTC. Protein: CASSLGGGRGNYGYTF. The full variable domain, with the rest looked up from reference TRBV5-1 and TRBJ1-2, is KAGVTQTPRYLIKTRGQQVTLSCSPISGHRSVSWYQQTPGQGLQFLFEYFSETQRNKGNFPGRFSGRQFSNSRSEMNVSTLELGDSALYLCASSLGGGRGNYGYTFGSGTRLTVV.